This T cell receptor (beta chain) was recorded in a study of circulating CD8 cells and anti-PD-1 response in melanoma. The QIAseq Immune Repertoire TCR panel built the libraries from roughly 16 ng of total RNA. TCRdb processed the reads anew with MiXCR; each CDR3 protein has one entry. The sample comprises about 570 distinct CDR3 sequences, approximately 5.4% of which are singletons, and around 40% rests with the top ten. This CDR3 spans 13 amino acids. Germline V CDR1 and CDR2: LNHDA, SQIVND (reference sequence). Sorting of live CD3+CD8+TCRalphabeta+ cells by PD-1 and/or TIGIT gave four subsets. There are a few counts of this clonotype. Its ends do not fully match the called genes, so a read error is possible.

This TCR came from a human donor with melanoma. V gene TRBV19 combines with J gene TRBJ1-1; D perhaps matches TRBD1 (5 bases). Sample: CD8+ T cells from PBMCs, taken at baseline or after one month of anti-PD-1 therapy (not recorded which). The CDR3 loop is CASTRGMNTGAFF. The CDR3 region has the DNA TGTGCCAGTACCCGGGGGATGAACACTGGAGCTTTCTTT.